Listed below are T cell receptor beta chains from one sample, sequenced in a study of T cell changes during pregnancy in multiple sclerosis. Measured with immunoSEQ multiplex PCR; TCRdb has only the in-frame clones, and not every one. Here the sample spans around 30,000 clones, about 93% being singletons. The sequenced sample was CD4+ T cells from peripheral blood mononuclear cells, obtained after pregnancy. The receptors stem from a female donor with multiple sclerosis, enrolled in a pregnancy study. Each CDR3 is given with its conserved first and last residue. A D gene is named only where the DNA matches it firmly. Rows may omit the clone size; those that give it use once, few, many or a size class.

j_gene: TRBJ2-3
abundance: .
v_gene: TRBV28
d_gene: TRBD2
CDR3aa: CASRTSLGDTQYF
CDR3nt: TGTGCCAGCAGGACTAGCCTCGGCGATACGCAGTATTTT

j_gene: TRBJ2-6
abundance: .
v_gene: TRBV11-3
d_gene: TRBD1
CDR3aa: CASSLAQGSGANVLTF
CDR3nt: TGTGCCAGCAGCTTAGCACAGGGGTCTGGGGCCAACGTCCTGACTTTC

j_gene: TRBJ1-1
abundance: few
v_gene: TRBV5-8
d_gene: .
CDR3aa: CASSTGRTKAFF
CDR3nt: TGTGCCAGCAGCACCGGACGGACAAAAGCTTTCTTT

j_gene: TRBJ2-2
abundance: .
v_gene: TRBV11-2
d_gene: .
CDR3aa: CASSLRGSNTGELFF
CDR3nt: TGTGCCAGCAGCTTAAGGGGTTCGAACACCGGGGAGCTGTTTTTT

j_gene: TRBJ2-7
abundance: .
v_gene: TRBV4-2
d_gene: .
CDR3aa: CASSQALTSYEQYF
CDR3nt: TGTGCCAGCAGCCAAGCACTGACTTCCTACGAGCAGTACTTC

j_gene: TRBJ2-2
abundance: .
v_gene: TRBV5-1
d_gene: TRBD2
CDR3aa: CASSLGGGNTGELFF
CDR3nt: TGCGCCAGCAGCTTGGGCGGGGGGAACACCGGGGAGCTGTTTTTT

j_gene: TRBJ1-5
abundance: .
v_gene: TRBV6-6
d_gene: .
CDR3aa: CASRKTGPNQPQHF
CDR3nt: TGTGCCAGCAGGAAAACAGGGCCGAATCAGCCCCAGCATTTT

j_gene: TRBJ2-3
abundance: .
v_gene: TRBV10-3
d_gene: TRBD1
CDR3aa: CAISKGQGMSTDTQYF
CDR3nt: TGTGCCATCAGTAAGGGACAGGGGATGAGCACAGATACGCAGTATTTT

j_gene: TRBJ1-5
abundance: .
v_gene: TRBV6-1
d_gene: TRBD1
CDR3aa: CASSEQTGGRQPQHF
CDR3nt: TGTGCCAGCAGTGAACAAACAGGGGGGAGACAGCCCCAGCATTTT

j_gene: TRBJ2-7
abundance: .
v_gene: TRBV27
d_gene: .
CDR3aa: CASSETGRLVYF
CDR3nt: TGTGCCAGCAGTGAGACAGGGAGGTTGGTGTACTTC

j_gene: TRBJ2-7
abundance: once
v_gene: TRBV27
d_gene: .
CDR3aa: CASSTQQGYEQYF
CDR3nt: TGTGCCAGCAGTACACAACAGGGCTACGAGCAGTACTTC

j_gene: TRBJ1-4
abundance: .
v_gene: TRBV30
d_gene: .
CDR3aa: CAWSNNEGGNVEKLFF
CDR3nt: TGTGCCTGGAGTAACAATGAAGGAGGGAATGTGGAAAAACTGTTTTTT

j_gene: TRBJ1-5
abundance: .
v_gene: TRBV2
d_gene: .
CDR3aa: CASNREGSSGQPQHF
CDR3nt: TGTGCCAGCAACAGGGAGGGAAGCAGCGGTCAGCCCCAGCATTTT

j_gene: TRBJ1-1
abundance: .
v_gene: TRBV9
d_gene: TRBD1
CDR3aa: CASGEDRGLNTEAFF
CDR3nt: TGTGCCAGCGGCGAAGACAGGGGGCTGAACACTGAAGCTTTCTTT

j_gene: TRBJ2-2
abundance: .
v_gene: TRBV30
d_gene: .
CDR3aa: CAWTGANTGELFF
CDR3nt: TGTGCCTGGACAGGGGCGAACACCGGGGAGCTGTTTTTT

j_gene: TRBJ2-1
abundance: few
v_gene: TRBV18
d_gene: .
CDR3aa: CASSPDSLREQFF
CDR3nt: TGTGCCAGCTCACCAGACAGTCTAAGGGAGCAGTTCTTC

j_gene: TRBJ1-6
abundance: few
v_gene: TRBV7-8
d_gene: .
CDR3aa: CASSEQQNSPLHF
CDR3nt: TGTGCCAGCAGCGAACAACAGAATTCACCCCTCCACTTT

j_gene: TRBJ1-1
abundance: .
v_gene: TRBV5-6
d_gene: TRBD1
CDR3aa: CASSFEDRGPKAFF
CDR3nt: TGTGCCAGCAGCTTTGAGGACAGGGGGCCCAAGGCTTTCTTT

j_gene: TRBJ2-3
abundance: .
v_gene: TRBV7-6
d_gene: .
CDR3aa: CASSLSGGTDTQYF
CDR3nt: TGTGCCAGCAGCTTATCAGGGGGCACAGATACGCAGTATTTT

j_gene: TRBJ2-1
abundance: .
v_gene: TRBV27
d_gene: TRBD2
CDR3aa: CASSVGLAGGSRQFF
CDR3nt: TGTGCCAGCAGTGTGGGACTAGCGGGAGGGTCTAGGCAGTTCTTC

j_gene: TRBJ2-5
abundance: .
v_gene: TRBV9
d_gene: .
CDR3aa: CASSAGPLMGRETQYF
CDR3nt: TGTGCCAGCAGCGCAGGACCTCTGATGGGGCGGGAGACCCAGTACTTC

j_gene: TRBJ1-5
abundance: .
v_gene: TRBV4-2
d_gene: .
CDR3aa: CASSQEGGSNQPQHF
CDR3nt: TGTGCCAGCAGCCAAGAGGGAGGGAGCAATCAGCCCCAGCATTTT

j_gene: TRBJ1-4
abundance: .
v_gene: TRBV30
d_gene: .
CDR3aa: CAWSPGLEGEKLFF
CDR3nt: TGTGCCTGGAGCCCGGGACTTGAAGGCGAAAAACTGTTTTTT

j_gene: TRBJ2-1
abundance: .
v_gene: TRBV6-1
d_gene: .
CDR3aa: CASSEEITTYYNEQFF
CDR3nt: TGTGCCAGCAGTGAAGAAATCACCACCTATTACAATGAGCAGTTCTTC

j_gene: TRBJ2-7
abundance: once
v_gene: TRBV7-2
d_gene: TRBD2
CDR3aa: CASSFGTSGWTYEQYF
CDR3nt: TGTGCCAGCAGCTTTGGGACTAGCGGGTGGACCTACGAGCAGTACTTC

j_gene: TRBJ2-5
abundance: .
v_gene: TRBV6-1
d_gene: .
CDR3aa: CASSEGRVVETQYF
CDR3nt: TGTGCCAGCAGTGAGGGCAGGGTAGTGGAGACCCAGTACTTC

j_gene: TRBJ2-7
abundance: .
v_gene: TRBV11-2
d_gene: TRBD1
CDR3aa: CASSLDRPPWGEQYF
CDR3nt: TGTGCCAGCAGCCTGGACAGGCCCCCTTGGGGGGAGCAGTACTTC

j_gene: TRBJ1-5
abundance: .
v_gene: TRBV11-2
d_gene: .
CDR3aa: CASSLAETQPQHF
CDR3nt: TGTGCCAGCAGCTTAGCCGAAACACAGCCCCAGCATTTT

j_gene: TRBJ1-1
abundance: .
v_gene: TRBV10-3
d_gene: .
CDR3aa: CAISGGTGTEAFF
CDR3nt: TGTGCCATCAGTGGGGGGACTGGCACTGAAGCTTTCTTT

j_gene: TRBJ1-2
abundance: .
v_gene: TRBV5-1
d_gene: TRBD1
CDR3aa: CASSLEGRGSDGYTF
CDR3nt: TGCGCCAGCAGCTTGGAAGGCAGGGGGTCGGATGGCTACACCTTC

j_gene: TRBJ1-5
abundance: .
v_gene: TRBV19
d_gene: .
CDR3aa: CASSNSLNQPQHF
CDR3nt: TGTGCCAGTAGTAACAGTCTCAATCAGCCCCAGCATTTT

j_gene: TRBJ1-5
abundance: .
v_gene: TRBV9
d_gene: .
CDR3aa: CASSVDAGNQPQHF
CDR3nt: TGTGCCAGCAGCGTAGATGCGGGGAATCAGCCCCAGCATTTT

j_gene: TRBJ2-5
abundance: .
v_gene: TRBV6-6
d_gene: .
CDR3aa: CASSKGDSGETQYF
CDR3nt: TGTGCCAGCAGCAAAGGGGATTCTGGAGAGACCCAGTACTTC

j_gene: TRBJ2-7
abundance: .
v_gene: TRBV5-1
d_gene: TRBD1
CDR3aa: CASSFGQGGEQYF
CDR3nt: TGCGCCAGCAGCTTCGGACAGGGAGGCGAGCAGTACTTC

j_gene: TRBJ2-1
abundance: .
v_gene: TRBV11-3
d_gene: TRBD1
CDR3aa: CASSLGQGSGNEQFF
CDR3nt: TGTGCCAGCAGCTTAGGACAGGGCTCTGGCAATGAGCAGTTCTTC

j_gene: TRBJ1-2
abundance: once
v_gene: TRBV10-2
d_gene: TRBD1
CDR3aa: CASSESGGGHGYTF
CDR3nt: TGCGCCAGCAGTGAGTCTGGAGGGGGCCATGGCTACACCTTC

j_gene: TRBJ1-3
abundance: .
v_gene: TRBV18
d_gene: .
CDR3aa: CASSPMRTRSGNTIYF
CDR3nt: TGTGCCAGCTCCCCCATGCGAACCCGCTCTGGAAACACCATATATTTT

j_gene: TRBJ1-6
abundance: once
v_gene: TRBV30
d_gene: .
CDR3aa: CAWREGTRSLSLHF
CDR3nt: TGTGCCTGGAGGGAGGGGACTAGGTCATTGTCCCTCCACTTT

j_gene: TRBJ2-1
abundance: .
v_gene: TRBV7-6
d_gene: TRBD1
CDR3aa: CASSRTGDREQFF
CDR3nt: TGTGCCAGCAGCCGCACGGGGGACAGGGAGCAGTTCTTC

j_gene: TRBJ2-7
abundance: .
v_gene: TRBV7-3
d_gene: .
CDR3aa: CASSSEAYDEQYF
CDR3nt: TGTGCCAGCAGCTCGGAGGCTTACGACGAGCAGTACTTC

j_gene: TRBJ1-2
abundance: once
v_gene: TRBV18
d_gene: .
CDR3aa: CASSPGLGRVGYTF
CDR3nt: TGTGCCAGCTCACCAGGACTAGGAAGGGTCGGCTACACCTTC